A selection of T cell receptor beta chains follows, all from one sample in a study of cytomegalovirus exposure and HLA in healthy donors. Sequencing used immunoSEQ multiplex PCR; TCRdb keeps in-frame clones, though not all of them. The sample has approximately 140,000 clones, around 60% seen once; the top ten hold around 7.1%. Input material: PBMCs. Every receptor here comes from a woman in her fifties or sixties in good health and CMV-seropositive. Each CDR3 is given with its conserved first and last residue.

v_call | cdr3_aa
TRBV7-2 | CASSLDRAMNEQFF
TRBV28 | CASSYRVLSHEQYF
TRBV9 | CASSVAPTETQYF
TRBV7-9 | CASTSLDTQYF
TRBV28 | CASSDRGLRKSNQPQHF
TRBV29-1 | CSAGTGGDYGYTF
TRBV19 | CASSISGRPSYEQYF
TRBV15 | CATSRGDRSTDTQYF
TRBV30 | CAWRAVGVSRYEQYF
TRBV4-3 | CASSQDVVRGGELFF
TRBV28 | CASSYDMGSGNTIYF
TRBV5-6 | CASSLARGSGETQYF
TRBV28 | CASSSLGLPGDIQYF
TRBV13 | CASSSQQSSGNTIYF
TRBV16 | CASSQVSGDSSYEQYF
TRBV4-3 | CASSPGTSGVEQFF
TRBV28 | CASTLPGGNQPQHF
TRBV5-5 | CASSLTSGGYEQYF
TRBV6-5 | CASSYFQGDQPQHF
TRBV18 | CASSPTGRDYGYTF
TRBV27 | CASSYSGQGAWQPQHF
TRBV7-8 | CASSLAEGTYEQYF